The 27 T cell receptor beta chains below come from one sample, sequenced in a study of response to subunit inactivated influenza vaccine. Each CDR3 protein is one row after TCRdb ran MiXCR on the RT-PCR reads. The sample holds around 650,000 distinct CDR3 sequences, more than 15% seen once. Sequenced material: PBMCs from blood, taken about 11 days after vaccination. The receptors derive from a man in his forties or fifties who received an inactivated influenza vaccine.

The chain joins TRBV19 to TRBJ2-1; 11 bases agree with TRBD2. This CDR3 has 14 amino acids. Germline V lookup: CDR1 LNHDA, CDR2 SQIVND (reference sequence). V lost 6 bases to trimming and J lost 6 bases; unmatched junction nucleotides: 4. The CDR3 DNA is TGTGCCAGTAGCTTCCTAGCGGGGGGCAATGAGCAGTTCTTC. This encodes CASSFLAGGNEQFF.

This clonotype was detected only a few times. The CDR3 DNA reads TGTGCCAGCAGCTTACTATCCGGGTCGAGAACCTACGAGCAGTACTTC. Translating gives CASSLLSGSRTYEQYF. This chain uses TRBV7-2 with TRBJ2-7; no reliable D call. Trimming shortened V by 2 bases and J by 2 bases, and 16 bases separated the two germline ends. Germline V gene data show CDR1 as SGHTA and CDR2 as FQGNSA. This CDR3 has 16 residues.

The chain recombines TRBV20-1 with TRBJ2-3; 12 nucleotides agree with TRBD2. The ends lost 1 base at V and 3 bases at J; junction bases unmatched: 5. This CDR3 has 16 amino acids. CDR1 and CDR2 (germline): DFQATT, SNEGSKA (reference sequence). This CDR3 reads CSARVGLAGRTDTQYF. In DNA form, the CDR3 reads TGCAGTGCTAGAGTCGGACTAGCGGGACGGACAGATACGCAGTATTTT.

This clonotype turned up a few times. J is TRBJ2-5 and V is TRBV4-3; D is undetermined. The CDR3 has 15 residues. V was shortened by 1 base and J by 7 bases, with 16 bases between the two germline ends. Germline V gives CDR1 LGHNA, CDR2 YSLEER. CDR3 DNA: TGCGCCAGCAGCCAAGGTCAGACCGGCTCGGGGACCCAGTACTTC. Residues: CASSQGQTGSGTQYF.

The chain recombines TRBV7-9 with TRBJ2-1, with 7 nucleotides matching TRBD2. The CDR3 runs 17 residues. Looked up from germline, CDR1 is SEHNR and CDR2 is FQNEAQ (reference sequence). J was trimmed by 6 bases and V by 0 bases; bases with no gene match: 11. The CDR3 loop reads CASSLAGTGGRPNEQFF. The DNA for the CDR3 is TGTGCCAGCAGCTTAGCGGGGACGGGCGGGAGACCCAATGAGCAGTTCTTC.

The rearrangement links TRBV7-9 to TRBJ1-2; 9 bases match TRBD1. The CDR3 is 14 amino acids. Germline-derived CDR1 and CDR2 are SEHNR and FQNEAQ (reference sequence). Germline trimming cut 11 bases from V and 3 bases from J; bases unmatched to any gene: 10. CDR3 DNA: TGTGCCGTCACAGGGGGCGAAGCGTACTATGGCTACACCTTC. Translating gives CAVTGGEAYYGYTF.

This clonotype appeared a few times. The rearrangement uses TRBV5-1 and TRBJ2-2; D unclear. Trimming removed 0 bases from V and 2 bases from J, with 8 bases in between. This CDR3 has 15 amino acids. Germline CDR1 reads SGHRS; CDR2 reads YFSETQ. The CDR3 nucleotides read TGCGCCAGCAGCTTGGCCACGGGCAACACCGGGGAGCTGTTTTTT. Its translation: CASSLATGNTGELFF.

This clonotype was seen a handful of times. The chain couples TRBV30 to TRBJ2-7; TRBD2 aligns across 9 bases. This CDR3 is built from 17 residues. Germline-derived CDR1 and CDR2 are GTSNPN and SVGIG (reference sequence). V trimming: 0 bases; J trimming: 4 bases; junction bases outside the gene matches: 13. Here the CDR3 reads CAWSVIEGISGSYEQYF. The CDR3 DNA sequence: TGTGCCTGGAGTGTCATCGAGGGGATTAGCGGGAGTTACGAGCAGTACTTC.

This clonotype was observed many times. This sequence joins TRBV20-1 and TRBJ2-3; the D is unclear. Germline V lookup: CDR1 DFQATT, CDR2 SNEGSKA (reference sequence). V was cut by 6 bases and J by 2 bases, with 6 bases left in between. CDR3 length equals 11 residues. This CDR3 reads CSARLTDTQYF. CDR3 DNA: TGCAGTGCCAGGCTCACAGATACGCAGTATTTT.

The sample holds many counts of this clonotype. The chain joins TRBV7-9 to TRBJ2-5, with TRBD1 matching over 8 bases. V lost 5 bases, J lost 4 bases, and 3 bases stayed unmatched. Germline assignment: CDR1 SEHNR and CDR2 FQNEAQ (reference sequence). CDR3 length: 13 amino acids. The CDR3 coding sequence is TGTGCCAGCAGCCCCAGGGGGCCAGAGACCCAGTACTTC. Its translation: CASSPRGPETQYF.

The rearrangement links TRBV29-1 to TRBJ2-2; 9 bases are shared with TRBD2. Germline CDR1 SQVTM, CDR2 ANQGSEA. CDR3 size: 17 residues. The V and J ends lost 0 bases and 6 bases, in that order; junction bases with no gene match: 11. CDR3 nucleotide sequence: TGCAGCGTTGAAGATCGGCTAGCGGGGCATCTTGCCGGGGAGCTGTTTTTT. Protein: CSVEDRLAGHLAGELFF.

This clonotype was seen only a few times. The chain links TRBV20-1 to TRBJ2-3; 8 positions agree with TRBD1. The CDR3 extends over 16 amino acids. CDR1 is DFQATT and CDR2 is SNEGSKA in the germline V gene (reference sequence). V shed 6 bases and J 4 bases; nucleotides not matched to a gene: 15. DNA of the CDR3: TGCAGTGCGGAGACGGAGGGGCAGGGGGCCTCAGATACGCAGTATTTT. Its translation: CSAETEGQGASDTQYF.

This clonotype was recorded many times. The chain recombines TRBV3-1 with TRBJ2-1; tentatively, D is TRBD2 (5 bases). The CDR3 is 14 residues long. Trimming removed 5 bases at V and 3 bases at J, with 11 bases between. CDR1 and CDR2 from the germline V gene are LGHDT and YNNKEL (reference sequence). The DNA for the CDR3 is TGTGCCAGCAGCTTTACTAGGTTCTACAATGAGCAGTTCTTC. It encodes CASSFTRFYNEQFF.

This sequence joins TRBV5-1 and TRBJ2-3; 10 bases align to TRBD1. Per germline, CDR1 SGHRS and CDR2 YFSETQ. The trim removed 0 bases at V and 5 bases at J, leaving 3 bases unmatched. The CDR3 consists of 15 residues. The CDR3 DNA reads as TGCGCCAGCAGCTTGGCCGGACAGGGGGTAGATACGCAGTATTTT. Protein product: CASSLAGQGVDTQYF.

There are a few counts of this clonotype. CDR3 sequence: CASSPALAGLRADTQYF. In nucleotides, the CDR3 is TGTGCCAGCAGCCCTGCCCTAGCGGGATTGAGGGCAGATACGCAGTATTTT. The chain uses TRBV7-9 and TRBJ2-3, with 9 bases fitting TRBD2. The CDR3 is made up of 17 amino acids. V shed 5 bases and J 4 bases; nucleotides not matched to a gene: 13. From germline, CDR1 is SEHNR and CDR2 FQNEAQ (reference sequence).

DNA of the CDR3: TGTGCCAGTAATAAGGGCGGCACAGATACGCAGTATTTT. The encoded protein is CASNKGGTDTQYF. This rearrangement joins TRBV19 to TRBJ2-3; D is undetermined. Between the trimmed V and J ends, which lost 7 bases and 1 base, there was a span of 9 bases. The CDR3 is 13 amino acids. The V gene's germline CDR1 is LNHDA and CDR2 SQIVND (reference sequence).

As concerns this clonotype: The junction differs from germline at one of its ends, possibly a read error. The rearrangement uses TRBV12-3 or TRBV12-4 and TRBJ2-1; D possibly corresponds to TRBD1 (5 bases). CDR3 length: 15 amino acids. The CDR3 here is CAGSLLGQKGNEQFF. The DNA of the CDR3 is TGTGCCGGCAGTTTACTGGGGCAGAAGGGGAATGAGCAGTTCTTC.

The V call is TRBV7-2, the J call TRBJ2-7, with TRBD2 identical over 12 bases. The CDR3 is 16 amino acids. Germline V CDR1 and CDR2: SGHTA, FQGNSA. The ends lost 4 bases at V and 5 bases at J; junction bases unmatched: 9. The CDR3 loop reads CASSSALAGGRNEQYF. In DNA form, the CDR3 reads TGTGCCAGCAGCTCGGCACTAGCGGGAGGCCGGAACGAGCAGTACTTC.

The V call is TRBV25-1, the J call TRBJ1-2; D is unresolved. V was cut by 0 bases and J by 0 bases, with 5 bases left in between. This CDR3 comprises 14 residues. CDR1 MGHDK and CDR2 SYGVNS come from the germline V gene. The CDR3 sequence is CASSEYTANYGYTF. The CDR3 coding sequence is TGTGCCAGCAGTGAATATACAGCTAACTATGGCTACACCTTC.

The J gene is TRBJ2-5, the V gene TRBV24-1; tentatively, D is TRBD1 (6 bases). V was pared by 1 base and J by 5 bases, with 13 bases between. The CDR3 sequence is 15 residues long. CDR1 and CDR2 (germline): KGHDR, SFDVKD. CDR3 sequence: CATSDFTGLGETQYF. CDR3 sequence (DNA): TGTGCCACCAGTGATTTTACAGGGCTAGGTGAGACCCAGTACTTC.

The chain joins TRBV27 to TRBJ2-7, with a weak D call TRBD1 (5 bases). Germline V lookup: CDR1 MNHEY, CDR2 SMNVEV (reference sequence). The V gene lost 3 bases and the J gene lost 1 base, with 7 bases spanning the gap. The CDR3 is 13 residues long. CDR3 nucleotides: TGTGCCAGCAGTTTCGACAGTTCCTACGAGCAGTACTTC. Its protein product is CASSFDSSYEQYF.

This clonotype has only a few counts. The chain combines TRBV28 with TRBJ2-3; 9 bases agree with TRBD2. The germline CDR1 and CDR2 sequences are MDHEN and SYDVKM. The CDR3 is made up of 15 amino acids. Trimming took 6 bases from V and 1 from J; bases not matched to a gene: 5. DNA of the CDR3: TGTGCCAGCAGGCCCTTAGCGGGGGGCACAGATACGCAGTATTTT. Translated, it gives CASRPLAGGTDTQYF.

The J gene is TRBJ2-5, the V gene TRBV7-3; D unclear. The CDR3 runs 14 residues. Germline V gives CDR1 SGHTA, CDR2 FQGTGA. V dropped 5 bases and J dropped 4 bases, with 14 bases sitting between them. The CDR3: CASSLSPGTETQYF. The CDR3 DNA sequence: TGTGCCAGCAGCCTAAGCCCGGGTACAGAGACCCAGTACTTC.

This chain links TRBV5-1 with TRBJ2-3; D perhaps matches TRBD2 (6 bases). The germline CDR1 and CDR2 sequences are SGHRS and YFSETQ. The length of the CDR3 is 16 residues. Trimming pared 0 bases from V and 1 base from J, leaving 12 bases between. DNA for the CDR3: TGCGCCAGCAGCTTGGCCGCGGGGTCCGGCACAGATACGCAGTATTTT. Its protein is CASSLAAGSGTDTQYF.

The chain links TRBV19 to TRBJ2-1, with a weak D call TRBD2 (6 bases). Germline V gene lookup returns CDR1 LNHDA and CDR2 SQIVND (reference sequence). Trimming took 2 bases from V and 0 from J, leaving 11 bases between them. The CDR3 spans 16 residues. The CDR3 region is CASSILASSSYNEQFF. The CDR3 DNA reads as TGTGCCAGTAGTATACTAGCGTCGAGCTCCTACAATGAGCAGTTCTTC. The whole variable domain, remainder taken from reference TRBV19 and TRBJ2-1, is DGGITQSPKYLFRKEGQNVTLSCEQNLNHDAMYWYRQDPGQGLRLIYYSQIVNDFQKGDIAEGYSVSREKKESFPLTVTSAQKNPTAFYLCASSILASSSYNEQFFGPGTRLTVL.

This chain connects TRBV7-9 to TRBJ2-7; D uncertain. V shed 0 bases and J shed 5 bases, with 11 bases lying between them. This CDR3 spans 14 amino acids. Germline V CDR1 and CDR2: SEHNR, FQNEAQ (reference sequence). In DNA form, the CDR3 reads TGTGCCAGCAGCTTAGCGTTCGGTTCCGACGAGCAGTACTTC. It encodes CASSLAFGSDEQYF.

The genes are TRBV6-5 and TRBJ1-1; TRBD1 matches at 8 bases. The germline gives CDR1 MNHEY, CDR2 SVGAGI. V was pared by 5 bases and J by 2 bases, with 10 bases of the junction left unmatched. This CDR3 has 16 amino acids. The CDR3 DNA reads as TGTGCCAGCAGTCACAGGGGGGGACACCTAAACACTGAAGCTTTCTTT. Protein sequence: CASSHRGGHLNTEAFF.